A single sample is the source of the 17 T cell receptor beta chains below, sequenced in a study of CD8 T cells in Susac syndrome. RNA totalling roughly 0.5 to 1 ug underwent reverse transcription with random hexamers. TCRdb reprocessed the immunoSEQ multiplex PCR reads with MiXCR, giving one entry per CDR3 protein. This table holds roughly 130,000 distinct CDR3 sequences, just under 95% found once. Sequencing input: CD8+ T cells from PBMCs. All receptors derive from a human donor with Susac syndrome.

This rearrangement joins TRBV20-1 to TRBJ1-5; D may be TRBD1 (6 bases). V lost 3 bases and J lost 6, with 9 bases in between. In germline, CDR1 is DFQATT, CDR2 SNEGSKA (reference sequence). CDR3 length: 12 amino acids. The CDR3 sequence: CSASQGTQPQHF. Here the CDR3 DNA reads TGCAGTGCTAGTCAGGGGACTCAGCCCCAGCATTTT.

This clonotype was counted a single time. The gene calls are TRBV5-1 and TRBJ2-7; TRBD1 agrees at 8 bases. V dropped 3 bases and J dropped 1; count of bases not matched to a gene: 12. Germline values: CDR1 SGHRS, CDR2 YFSETQ. The CDR3 consists of 17 residues. CDR3 DNA sequence: TGCGCCAGCAGCTCAGGGGGCCCCACTCCCTTGTCCTACGAGCAGTACTTC. Encoded protein: CASSSGGPTPLSYEQYF. The full variable domain, completed using reference TRBV5-1 and TRBJ2-7, is KAGVTQTPRYLIKTRGQQVTLSCSPISGHRSVSWYQQTPGQGLQFLFEYFSETQRNKGNFPGRFSGRQFSNSRSEMNVSTLELGDSALYLCASSSGGPTPLSYEQYFGPGTRLTVT.

V usage is TRBV14 and J usage is TRBJ2-7, with D possibly matching TRBD1 (6 bases). The V gene lost 1 base and the J gene lost 0 bases, with 10 bases spanning the gap. The CDR3 consists of 15 residues. The germline gives CDR1 SGHDN, CDR2 FVKESK. DNA for the CDR3: TGTGCCAGCAGCCAAGCCACAGGGCCCTCCTACGAGCAGTACTTC. This codes for CASSQATGPSYEQYF.

The genes are TRBV12-3 or TRBV12-4 and TRBJ2-1; D may correspond to TRBD1 or TRBD2 (6 bases each). This CDR3 is built from 15 residues. V gave up 3 bases and J gave up 8 bases, with 17 bases separating them. The CDR3 DNA is TGTGCCAGCAGTTTTGGTAGGGGGGCCGGCGATGAGCAGTTCTTC. Translating it yields CASSFGRGAGDEQFF.

J is TRBJ1-5 and V is TRBV4-3; D unclear. Trimming shortened V by 0 bases and J by 3 bases, and 12 bases separated the two germline ends. The germline V gene has CDR1 LGHNA and CDR2 YSLEER. The CDR3 loop spans 16 amino acids. Here the CDR3 DNA reads TGCGCCAGCAGCCAAGATCCGATTGGTTTCAATCAGCCCCAGCATTTT. Amino acid sequence: CASSQDPIGFNQPQHF.

This chain uses TRBV11-2 with TRBJ1-1; D is possibly TRBD1 (5 bases). This CDR3 region has 12 residues. Germline V gene sequence: CDR1 SGHAT, CDR2 FQNNGV. V dropped 8 bases and J dropped 1 base, with 8 bases sitting between them. Here the CDR3 DNA reads TGTGCCAGCCGGCAGGGGAACACTGAAGCTTTCTTT. Residues: CASRQGNTEAFF.

This chain joins TRBV4-3 and TRBJ2-7; D is unclear. CDR3 length: 16 amino acids. The germline V gene has CDR1 LGHNA and CDR2 YSLEER. V was cut by 1 base and J by 0 bases, with 13 bases left in between. The CDR3 protein is CASSQVPRPDSYEQYF. Here the CDR3 DNA reads TGCGCCAGCAGCCAAGTTCCTCGTCCCGACTCCTACGAGCAGTACTTC.

The rearrangement joins TRBV20-1 to TRBJ2-7, with D perhaps TRBD1 (6 bases). Germline V gene lookup returns CDR1 DFQATT and CDR2 SNEGSKA (reference sequence). The ends were cut back, 6 bases at V and 5 bases at J, with 11 bases in the middle. CDR3 length: 11 amino acids. CDR3: CSADQGNEQYF. CDR3 nucleotides: TGCAGTGCCGATCAGGGGAACGAGCAGTACTTC.

The rearrangement uses TRBV11-2 and TRBJ2-1, with 7 bases fitting TRBD1. The CDR3 covers 15 residues. V gave up 5 bases and J gave up 7 bases; unmatched junction bases: 11. Looked up from germline, CDR1 is SGHAT and CDR2 is FQNNGV. CDR3 sequence: CASSPTRAGGNEQFF. DNA for the CDR3: TGTGCCAGCAGCCCTACACGGGCAGGGGGTAATGAGCAGTTCTTC.

This clonotype appeared a single time. This chain uses TRBV19 with TRBJ2-1; TRBD1 matches at 7 bases. Germline CDR1 LNHDA, CDR2 SQIVND (reference sequence). This CDR3 comprises 13 residues. The V gene end was trimmed by 5 bases and the J gene end by 9 bases; junction bases not matched to a gene: 7. CDR3 region: CASSAGGLIEQFF. The DNA for the CDR3 is TGTGCCAGTAGTGCAGGGGGTTTGATTGAGCAGTTCTTC.

This sequence joins TRBV9 and TRBJ1-1; perhaps TRBD1 as D (5 bases). V was cut by 4 bases and J by 4 bases, with 17 bases left in between. Germline CDR1 SGDLS, CDR2 YYNGEE. The CDR3 spans 15 residues. This CDR3 reads CASSPGARGATEAFF. The CDR3 bases are TGTGCCAGCAGCCCTGGGGCCCGTGGTGCCACTGAAGCTTTCTTT.

The gene calls are TRBV4-1 and TRBJ1-1; the D is unclear. CDR1 is MGHRA, CDR2 YSYEKL, per germline. V was pared by 1 base and J by 8 bases, with 11 bases between. CDR3 length: 13 residues. The DNA of the CDR3 is TGCGCCAGCAGCCAAGGGTTGGCAGCCGAAGCTTTCTTT. Encoded protein: CASSQGLAAEAFF.

V and J are TRBV7-2 and TRBJ2-1; 10 nucleotides align to TRBD1. In germline, CDR1 is SGHTA, CDR2 FQGNSA. The CDR3 contains 15 residues. V was clipped by 5 bases and J by 7 bases; unmatched bases: 8. CDR3 sequence reads: CASSPGTGVWNEQFF. In nucleotides, the CDR3 is TGTGCCAGCAGCCCCGGGACAGGGGTCTGGAATGAGCAGTTCTTC.

This clonotype was seen just once. This chain connects TRBV9 to TRBJ2-5, with 9 positions matching TRBD1. The CDR3 is made up of 14 amino acids. The J segment lost 6 bases and the V segment lost 3 bases, leaving 6 bases of the junction unmatched. In germline, CDR1 is SGDLS, CDR2 YYNGEE. The CDR3 DNA reads as TGTGCCAGCAGCGCTTGGACAGGGGAAAAGACCCAGTACTTC. Protein product: CASSAWTGEKTQYF.

This sequence joins TRBV27 and TRBJ2-7; maybe TRBD1 (6 bases). The V gene's germline CDR1 is MNHEY and CDR2 SMNVEV (reference sequence). This CDR3 contains 13 residues. Between the trimmed V and J ends, which lost 4 bases and 3 bases, there was a span of 10 bases. CDR3 DNA sequence: TGTGCCAGCAGTTACAGGGTCGGCTACGAGCAGTACTTC. Its translation is CASSYRVGYEQYF.

J is TRBJ1-2 and V is TRBV19, with D unresolved. Trimming left V 3 bases short and J 3 bases short, with 8 bases between. Germline lookup yields CDR1 LNHDA and CDR2 SQIVND (reference sequence). The CDR3 runs to 13 residues. The CDR3 DNA is TGTGCCAGTAGTATCGAGAGATACTATGGCTACACCTTC. Protein product: CASSIERYYGYTF.

This chain's CDR3 is CASSSHRGLYNSPLHF. Here the CDR3 DNA reads TGTGCCAGCAGCTCCCACAGGGGTCTATACAATTCACCCCTCCACTTT. The chain couples TRBV7-9 to TRBJ1-6; 7 bases are shared with TRBD1. The CDR3 loop spans 16 amino acids. Looked up from germline, CDR1 is SEHNR and CDR2 is FQNEAQ (reference sequence). With V trimmed by 4 bases and J by 7 bases, 10 bases remained unmatched.